The 24 T cell receptor beta chains listed next were all sequenced from one sample in a study of immune cell composition in non-small cell lung cancer. Generated by immunoSEQ multiplex PCR, the TCRdb table keeps only in-frame clones and is missing some. In the table there are about 6,000 clones, 70% to 90% of which are singletons. Normal lung was sampled as far from the tumour as possible, at least 3 cm. The sample taken for sequencing was non-adjacent lung tissue. Receptors were obtained from a human donor with non-small cell lung cancer.

Only a few counts were recorded for this clone. The CDR3 bases are TGCGCCAGCAGCCTTGGACAGGTTTTTAACTATGGCTACACCTTC. Protein sequence: CASSLGQVFNYGYTF. The chain couples TRBV5-1 to TRBJ1-2; 7 nucleotides align to TRBD1. The CDR3 runs 15 residues. Trimming took 4 bases from V and 1 from J; bases not matched to a gene: 7. Germline CDR1 is SGHRS and CDR2 is YFSETQ.

The rearrangement uses TRBV10-3 and TRBJ1-5, with 7 bases identical to TRBD1. The J segment lost 1 base and the V segment lost 5 bases, leaving 5 bases of the junction unmatched. CDR1 and CDR2 (germline): ENHRY, SYGVKD. The length of the CDR3 is 15 residues. The CDR3 region is CAISRQGGSNQPQHF. CDR3 nucleotide sequence: TGTGCCATCAGTAGACAGGGTGGGAGCAATCAGCCCCAGCATTTT.

The sample holds one count of this clone. V usage is TRBV28 and J usage is TRBJ2-7; the match to TRBD2 covers 8 bases. The V segment lost 6 bases and the J segment 4 bases; nucleotides outside the gene matches: 14. This CDR3 region has 16 residues. CDR1 and CDR2 (germline): MDHEN, SYDVKM. The CDR3: CASRSTTGTSLYEQYF. In nucleotides, the CDR3 is TGTGCCAGCAGGTCTACCACCGGGACTAGTCTATACGAGCAGTACTTC.

The J gene is TRBJ2-1, the V gene TRBV5-6, with 8 bases lining up with TRBD2. This CDR3 comprises 16 residues. V trimming: 1 base; J trimming: 4 bases; junction bases outside the gene matches: 7. CDR1 SGHDT and CDR2 YYEEEE come from the germline V gene. CDR3 in amino acids: CASSLKSGRYYNEQFF. In DNA form, the CDR3 reads TGTGCCAGCAGCTTGAAAAGCGGGAGATATTACAATGAGCAGTTCTTC.

This sequence joins TRBV5-1 and TRBJ1-1; D remains ambiguous. Trimming left V 0 bases short and J 1 base short, with 7 bases between. Germline V gene sequence: CDR1 SGHRS, CDR2 YFSETQ. The CDR3 runs 14 residues. CDR3 region: CASSLGAPNTEAFF. The CDR3 DNA reads as TGCGCCAGCAGCTTGGGGGCTCCGAACACTGAAGCTTTCTTT.

The genes are TRBV11-3 and TRBJ2-2; unclear D gene. Germline loops: CDR1 SGHNT, CDR2 YENEEA. CDR3 length equals 14 residues. Trimming removed 2 bases from V and 3 bases from J, with 7 bases in between. The CDR3 loop reads CASSLRAYTGELFF. Here the CDR3 DNA reads TGTGCCAGCAGCTTAAGAGCATACACCGGGGAGCTGTTTTTT.

The chain carries TRBV2 and TRBJ2-2; D perhaps matches TRBD1 (6 bases). This CDR3 spans 16 amino acids. V was shortened by 4 bases and J by 3 bases, with 15 bases between the two germline ends. Germline V gene sequence: CDR1 SNHLY, CDR2 FYNNEI. The CDR3 sequence: CASSAGTRVHTGELFF. The CDR3 DNA sequence: TGTGCCAGCAGTGCGGGGACAAGGGTGCACACCGGGGAGCTGTTTTTT.

The chain uses TRBV29-1 and TRBJ2-2, with 11 bases fitting TRBD2. Germline trimming cut 1 base from V and 7 bases from J; bases unmatched to any gene: 8. Germline V gene sequence: CDR1 SQVTM, CDR2 ANQGSEA. The CDR3 spans 16 residues. The CDR3 here is CSVEAPLAGVDGELFF. CDR3 nucleotide sequence: TGCAGCGTTGAAGCTCCACTAGCGGGAGTGGACGGGGAGCTGTTTTTT.

The chain carries TRBV5-4 and TRBJ2-1, with TRBD2 matching over 7 bases. With V trimmed by 4 bases and J by 7 bases, 17 bases remained unmatched. Germline V lookup: CDR1 SGHNT, CDR2 YYREEE (reference sequence). CDR3 length equals 17 residues. CDR3 in amino acids: CASSRRDSGPRGNEQFF. In DNA, the CDR3 is TGTGCCAGCAGCCGGAGGGATAGCGGGCCTCGTGGGAATGAGCAGTTCTTC.

A few counts support this clone. The J gene is TRBJ1-2, the V gene TRBV5-6; D is possibly TRBD1 (6 bases). CDR1 SGHDT and CDR2 YYEEEE come from the germline V gene. Trimming took 4 bases from V and 7 from J, leaving 20 bases between them. The CDR3 runs 15 residues. In DNA, the CDR3 is TGTGCCAGCAGCCCCCCTCAGGGGAGGGTAGGTGGCTACACCTTC. Its protein product is CASSPPQGRVGGYTF.

CDR3 nucleotides: TGTGCCAGCAGTCCTGATCCCCTGGGGAGGGCTGAAGCTTTCTTT. Its protein is CASSPDPLGRAEAFF. The V gene is TRBV28, the J gene TRBJ1-1, with no clear D. Germline CDR1 MDHEN, CDR2 SYDVKM. V was trimmed by 5 bases and J by 6 bases, leaving 19 bases between them. The CDR3 is 15 residues long.

This clone has just one count. V usage is TRBV15 and J usage is TRBJ2-2, with D possibly being TRBD2 (5 bases). CDR3 size: 17 residues. In germline, CDR1 is LNHNV, CDR2 YYDKDF (reference sequence). V shed 0 bases and J shed 3 bases, with 14 bases lying between them. The CDR3: CATSRERGTSYTGELFF. DNA of the CDR3: TGTGCCACCAGCAGAGAACGGGGTACGTCTTACACCGGGGAGCTGTTTTTT.

The chain uses TRBV20-1 and TRBJ1-1; D uncertain. CDR3 length: 11 amino acids. Germline lookup yields CDR1 DFQATT and CDR2 SNEGSKA (reference sequence). The CDR3 reads CGIREPNEAFF. In DNA, the CDR3 is TGCGGCATCCGGGAGCCCAATGAAGCTTTCTTT.

This chain uses TRBV19 with TRBJ2-7; maybe TRBD1 (5 bases). The V and J ends lost 4 bases and 0 bases respectively, with 13 bases between them. This CDR3 spans 15 amino acids. CDR1 is LNHDA and CDR2 is SQIVND in the germline V gene (reference sequence). This CDR3 reads CASSTQRQSSYEQYF. CDR3 in DNA: TGTGCCAGTAGTACCCAGAGACAGAGCTCCTACGAGCAGTACTTC.

The chain combines TRBV7-9 with TRBJ2-1; the match to TRBD2 covers 7 bases. V lost 5 bases to trimming and J lost 4 bases; unmatched junction nucleotides: 14. From germline, CDR1 is SEHNR and CDR2 FQNEAQ (reference sequence). The CDR3 is 17 residues long. The CDR3 spells CASSRVGSSGPYNEQFF. The CDR3 DNA sequence: TGTGCCAGCAGCCGGGTCGGGTCTAGCGGACCGTACAATGAGCAGTTCTTC.

The table lists this clone with a count of one. This chain uses TRBV27 with TRBJ2-7; the match to TRBD1 covers 8 bases. V gave up 5 bases and J gave up 3 bases; unmatched junction bases: 6. Germline CDR1 MNHEY, CDR2 SMNVEV (reference sequence). The CDR3 contains 14 residues. The CDR3 sequence is CASSRTGNHYEQYF. CDR3 DNA: TGTGCCAGCAGTCGGACAGGGAACCACTACGAGCAGTACTTC.

The rearrangement uses TRBV9 and TRBJ2-2, with a possible D match to TRBD2 (5 bases). Trimming shortened V by 0 bases and J by 4 bases, and 10 bases separated the two germline ends. CDR1 SGDLS and CDR2 YYNGEE come from the germline V gene. The CDR3 extends over 15 amino acids. CDR3 in amino acids: CASSVAPEGTGELFF. CDR3 bases: TGTGCCAGCAGCGTAGCTCCCGAGGGCACCGGGGAGCTGTTTTTT.

This chain joins TRBV5-4 and TRBJ2-3; no clear D. V dropped 3 bases and J dropped 2 bases, with 16 bases sitting between them. Germline CDR1 reads SGHNT; CDR2 reads YYREEE (reference sequence). This CDR3 contains 16 residues. The CDR3 DNA is TGTGCCAGCAGCTCCCGCCTAGGCTCGACCACAGATACGCAGTATTTT. Its protein is CASSSRLGSTTDTQYF.

The gene calls are TRBV5-1 and TRBJ1-1; TRBD1 agrees at 7 bases. This CDR3 comprises 15 residues. Germline V gene data show CDR1 as SGHRS and CDR2 as YFSETQ. The V segment lost 4 bases and the J segment 4 bases; nucleotides outside the gene matches: 10. CDR3 nucleotides: TGCGCCAGCAGCATACCGGGACAGACGCTCACTGAAGCTTTCTTT. Protein: CASSIPGQTLTEAFF.

The CDR3 DNA reads TGCGCCACCCAACAGGGATCCTACAATGAGCAGTTCTTC. Its translation: CATQQGSYNEQFF. V and J are TRBV10-2 and TRBJ2-1; possible D gene TRBD1, 6 bases. The V end lost 10 bases, the J end lost 1 base, and 11 bases lay between the germline ends. Germline assignment: CDR1 WSHSY and CDR2 SAAADI. CDR3 length equals 13 residues.

This clone occurred a few times. The chain employs TRBV6-5 and TRBJ1-5; the D gene is possibly TRBD1 (5 bases). CDR1 and CDR2 from the germline V gene are MNHEY and SVGAGI. The CDR3 consists of 14 residues. V shed 5 bases and J shed 4 bases, with 12 bases lying between them. The CDR3 is CASSEAGWNQPQHF. The CDR3 bases are TGTGCCAGCAGTGAGGCAGGGTGGAATCAGCCCCAGCATTTT.

The chain uses TRBV5-1 and TRBJ1-1; 10 bases map to TRBD1. There are 16 residues in the CDR3. From germline, CDR1 is SGHRS and CDR2 YFSETQ. V lost 0 bases to trimming and J lost 3 bases; unmatched junction nucleotides: 5. In nucleotides, the CDR3 is TGCGCCAGCAGCTTGGATCGACAGGGGGCTTACACTGAAGCTTTCTTT. It translates to CASSLDRQGAYTEAFF.

CDR3 in amino acids: CASSIMSGFDEQYF. CDR3 nucleotides: TGTGCCAGTAGTATTATGTCCGGGTTCGACGAGCAGTACTTC. V usage is TRBV19 and J usage is TRBJ2-7; D is uncertain. This CDR3 has 14 residues. Germline V lookup: CDR1 LNHDA, CDR2 SQIVND (reference sequence). Trimming took off 3 bases at V and 5 bases at J, with 14 bases between the two ends.

The V call is TRBV9, the J call TRBJ2-1; D might be TRBD2 (7 bases). Germline values: CDR1 SGDLS, CDR2 YYNGEE. Between the trimmed V and J ends, which lost 6 bases and 10 bases, there was a span of 17 bases. This CDR3 region has 13 residues. CDR3 in DNA: TGTGCCAGCAATTCGGGCGGGGGCACGGAGCAGTTCTTC. Translation: CASNSGGGTEQFF.